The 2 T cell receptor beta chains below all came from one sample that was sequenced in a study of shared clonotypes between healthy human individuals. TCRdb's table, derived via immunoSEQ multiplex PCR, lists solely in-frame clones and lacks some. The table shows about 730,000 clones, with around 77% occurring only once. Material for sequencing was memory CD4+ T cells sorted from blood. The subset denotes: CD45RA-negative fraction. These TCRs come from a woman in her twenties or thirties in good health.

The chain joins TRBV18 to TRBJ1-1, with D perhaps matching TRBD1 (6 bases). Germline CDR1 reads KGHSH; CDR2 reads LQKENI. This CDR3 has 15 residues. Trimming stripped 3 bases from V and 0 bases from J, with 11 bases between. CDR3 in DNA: TGTGCCAGCTCACCTGAACAGGGAGTGAACACTGAAGCTTTCTTT. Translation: CASSPEQGVNTEAFF.

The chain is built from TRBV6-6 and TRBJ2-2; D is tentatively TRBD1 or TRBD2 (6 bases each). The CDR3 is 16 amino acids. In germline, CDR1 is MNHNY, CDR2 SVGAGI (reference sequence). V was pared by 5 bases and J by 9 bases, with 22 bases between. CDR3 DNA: TGTGCCAGCAGTCCTCAAGGGGGAGGCTCCCCCCGGGAGCTGTTTTTT. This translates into CASSPQGGGSPRELFF.